The 32 T cell receptor beta chains below were found in one sample sequenced in a study of T cell clones after liver transplantation. The repertoire was sequenced with immunoSEQ multiplex PCR; TCRdb's copy has only in-frame clones and lacks some. The sample consists of 85,000 to 130,000 clones, around 86% of them appearing once. This specimen was CD4+ T cells from blood, taken before liver transplant. The receptors were gathered from a human donor who received a liver transplant.

The chain combines TRBV29-1 with TRBJ1-2; D possibly corresponds to TRBD1 (6 bases). V gave up 5 bases and J gave up 8 bases, with 15 bases separating them. CDR1 is SQVTM and CDR2 is ANQGSEA in the germline V gene. The CDR3 consists of 12 residues. CDR3 DNA sequence: TGCAGCGTTTACTACAGGGTGGGAGGCTACACCTTC. This gives the protein CSVYYRVGGYTF.

This chain joins TRBV10-2 and TRBJ1-1; no definite D call. V was trimmed by 4 bases and J by 0 bases, leaving 6 bases between them. The germline V gene has CDR1 WSHSY and CDR2 SAAADI. The length of the CDR3 is 13 residues. The CDR3 DNA reads TGCGCCAGCAGTGCACGGTTGAACACTGAAGCTTTCTTT. It specifies CASSARLNTEAFF.

The gene calls are TRBV2 and TRBJ1-5; no reliable D call. The germline gives CDR1 SNHLY, CDR2 FYNNEI. V was clipped by 7 bases and J by 4 bases, with 8 bases between them. This CDR3 comprises 12 residues. CDR3 sequence (DNA): TGTGCCAGCAAGCCGGTAAATCAGCCCCAGCATTTT. It encodes CASKPVNQPQHF. Full variable domain (remainder filled in from reference TRBV2 and TRBJ1-5): EPEVTQTPSHQVTQMGQEVILRCVPISNHLYFYWYRQILGQKVEFLVSFYNNEISEKSEIFDDQFSVERPDGSNFTLKIRSTKLEDSAMYFCASKPVNQPQHFGDGTRLSIL.

The rearrangement links TRBV29-1 to TRBJ2-7; D is possibly TRBD1 (6 bases). The V and J ends lost 2 bases and 5 bases respectively, with 13 bases between them. The CDR3 has 13 amino acids. Per the germline V gene, CDR1 is SQVTM and CDR2 is ANQGSEA. The CDR3 DNA sequence: TGCAGCGTTGAACCACAGGGAGTCAACGAGCAGTACTTC. This codes for CSVEPQGVNEQYF.

The J gene is TRBJ1-4, the V gene TRBV5-1, with 7 nucleotides matching TRBD1. Losses at the gene ends were 4 bases for V and 2 bases for J; bases not matched to a gene: 5. Germline CDR1 is SGHRS and CDR2 is YFSETQ. This CDR3 is built from 15 residues. The CDR3 DNA reads TGCGCCAGCAGCGCCCACAGGGGCACTAATGAAAAACTGTTTTTT. Its translation: CASSAHRGTNEKLFF.

V and J are TRBV18 and TRBJ2-6, with a tentative D call TRBD2 (6 bases). V lost 4 bases and J lost 0, with 19 bases in between. Germline CDR1 and CDR2: KGHSH and LQKENI. The CDR3 contains 19 residues. In nucleotides, the CDR3 is TGTGCCAGCTCACTCGCGTCGGGGGACGCTTTCTCTGGGGCCAACGTCCTGACTTTC. Its protein is CASSLASGDAFSGANVLTF.

This chain joins TRBV28 and TRBJ2-1; 8 nucleotides agree with TRBD2. This CDR3 has 14 amino acids. Trimming took 10 bases from V and 7 from J; bases not matched to a gene: 12. Per germline, CDR1 MDHEN and CDR2 SYDVKM. The CDR3, as DNA: TGTGCCATCAGGAAGCGGGAGAGCTGGAATGAGCAGTTCTTC. It specifies CAIRKRESWNEQFF.

The rearrangement uses TRBV18 and TRBJ2-5; 8 bases map to TRBD2. The ends lost 2 bases at V and 5 bases at J; junction bases unmatched: 7. Germline values: CDR1 KGHSH, CDR2 LQKENI. The CDR3 is 15 amino acids. CDR3 sequence: CASSPVSGKGETQYF. CDR3 DNA sequence: TGTGCCAGCTCACCAGTTAGCGGGAAGGGTGAGACCCAGTACTTC.

The chain recombines TRBV11-3 with TRBJ2-1, with 9 bases fitting TRBD2. With V trimmed by 0 bases and J by 9 bases, 6 bases remained unmatched. This CDR3 has 15 residues. CDR1 is SGHNT, CDR2 YENEEA, per germline. CDR3 nucleotide sequence: TGTGCCAGCAGCTTAGATGGCGGGGGGGCCGGTGAGCAGTTCTTC. This translates into CASSLDGGGAGEQFF.

The V and J genes are TRBV5-1 and TRBJ2-2; 11 bases map to TRBD1. The CDR3 consists of 14 residues. V shed 5 bases and J 5 bases; nucleotides not matched to a gene: 2. The germline V gene has CDR1 SGHRS and CDR2 YFSETQ. The DNA for the CDR3 is TGCGCCAGCAGGGACAGGGGGCGAACCGGGGAGCTGTTTTTT. Residues: CASRDRGRTGELFF.

Details on this clone: It may be a read error: a sequence one base away is much more abundant. The chain recombines TRBV5-4 with TRBJ2-3, with D unclear. Per germline, CDR1 SGHNT and CDR2 YYREEE (reference sequence). This CDR3 region has 12 residues. Trimming removed 0 bases at V and 2 bases at J, with 1 base between. The CDR3 DNA reads as TGTGCCAGCAGCTTGGACACAGATACGCAGTATTTT. Amino acids: CASSLDTDTQYF.

The genes are TRBV5-1 and TRBJ2-3; unclear D gene. Germline V gene lookup returns CDR1 SGHRS and CDR2 YFSETQ. The ends were cut back, 0 bases at V and 0 bases at J, with 8 bases in the middle. The CDR3 totals 15 residues. The CDR3 loop is CASSLVGTSTDTQYF. CDR3 DNA sequence: TGCGCCAGCAGCTTGGTCGGAACTAGCACAGATACGCAGTATTTT.

The chain carries TRBV5-1 and TRBJ2-3, with 9 bases identical to TRBD2. CDR3 size: 16 residues. Germline V lookup: CDR1 SGHRS, CDR2 YFSETQ. J was trimmed by 1 base and V by 3 bases; bases with no gene match: 6. The CDR3 sequence: CASSSASGARTDTQYF. The CDR3 nucleotides are TGCGCCAGCAGCTCGGCTAGCGGGGCCCGCACAGATACGCAGTATTTT.

This clone was observed once. The CDR3 nucleotides are TGCGCCAGCAGAGGGTCGGACCGGCGCACTGAAGCTTTCTTT. Amino acids: CASRGSDRRTEAFF. The chain links TRBV5-1 to TRBJ1-1, with unresolved D. Germline CDR1 and CDR2: SGHRS and YFSETQ. The CDR3 consists of 14 residues. Trimming removed 5 bases from V and 4 bases from J, with 15 bases in between.

CDR3 in amino acids: CASSQEGGTAQPQHF. The CDR3 coding sequence is TGTGCCAGCAGCCAAGAGGGTGGGACAGCTCAGCCCCAGCATTTT. J is TRBJ1-5 and V is TRBV4-2, with 7 bases matching TRBD1. The V segment lost 0 bases and the J segment 6 bases; nucleotides outside the gene matches: 5. Germline lookup yields CDR1 LGHNA and CDR2 YNFKEQ. The CDR3 is made up of 15 amino acids.

The chain has TRBV28 and TRBJ1-2, with no clear D. Trimming removed 6 bases at V and 0 bases at J, with 20 bases between. This CDR3 region has 17 residues. Germline CDR1 reads MDHEN; CDR2 reads SYDVKM. The CDR3 DNA follows: TGTGCCAGCAGCTCCCTCCCCGGGAGAACAACTAACTATGGCTACACCTTC. This sequence encodes CASSSLPGRTTNYGYTF.

This clone is a singleton in its sample. This rearrangement joins TRBV7-8 to TRBJ1-3; D may be TRBD1 (5 bases). The CDR3 totals 16 residues. Deletions cut 0 bases from V and 3 bases from J, with 12 bases between. CDR1 SGHVS and CDR2 FQNEAQ come from the germline V gene. CDR3 sequence reads: CASSLAAGVDGNTIYF. CDR3 in DNA: TGTGCCAGCAGCTTAGCAGCGGGGGTAGATGGAAACACCATATATTTT.

V usage is TRBV27 and J usage is TRBJ2-4, with 12 nucleotides matching TRBD1. Trimming cost V 5 bases and J 3 bases; bases outside gene matches: 8. Germline V gene data show CDR1 as MNHEY and CDR2 as SMNVEV (reference sequence). This CDR3 has 17 amino acids. CDR3 in DNA: TGTGCCAGCAGTCCCCGGGACAGGGGGCTTGGCAAAAACATTCAGTACTTC. It codes for CASSPRDRGLGKNIQYF.

This chain uses TRBV18 with TRBJ1-2; D is possibly TRBD1 (6 bases). The CDR3 is 16 amino acids. V gave up 2 bases and J gave up 0 bases, with 13 bases separating them. The germline V gene has CDR1 KGHSH and CDR2 LQKENI. The CDR3: CASSPTQGAPNYGYTF. The CDR3 coding sequence is TGTGCCAGCTCACCAACACAGGGTGCGCCTAACTATGGCTACACCTTC.

V is TRBV25-1 and J is TRBJ1-5, with 7 bases lining up with TRBD1. Germline CDR1 and CDR2: MGHDK and SYGVNS. The V segment lost 6 bases and the J segment 2 bases; nucleotides outside the gene matches: 4. The CDR3 runs to 14 residues. The CDR3 reads CASSQGGGNQPQHF. CDR3 sequence (DNA): TGTGCCAGCAGCCAGGGGGGAGGCAATCAGCCCCAGCATTTT.

V gene TRBV28 combines with J gene TRBJ2-7, with TRBD1 matching 10 bases. Germline loops: CDR1 MDHEN, CDR2 SYDVKM. This CDR3 contains 12 residues. The CDR3 region has the DNA TGTGGGGCGGGACAGGGGAGGAAGGAGCAGTACTTC. Protein sequence: CGAGQGRKEQYF.

V and J are TRBV7-2 and TRBJ1-6, with 10 positions matching TRBD1. The CDR3 consists of 14 residues. V lost 4 bases, J lost 6 bases, and 0 bases stayed unmatched. Germline CDR1 SGHTA, CDR2 FQGNSA. CDR3 bases: TGTGCCAGCAGCTGGACAGGGGGTAATTCACCCCTCCACTTT. It translates to CASSWTGGNSPLHF.

This chain links TRBV30 with TRBJ2-7; TRBD1 matches 10 bases. This CDR3 region has 16 residues. J lost 4 bases, V lost 6 bases, and 15 bases had no gene match. Germline V lookup: CDR1 GTSNPN, CDR2 SVGIG (reference sequence). CDR3 coding DNA: TGTGCCTGCCGCACTGCCGGGACAGGGGTGCCGTACGAGCAGTACTTC. Its translation: CACRTAGTGVPYEQYF.

V gene TRBV7-9 combines with J gene TRBJ1-4, with a tentative D call TRBD1 (6 bases). The ends were cut back, 5 bases at V and 12 bases at J, with 10 bases in the middle. From germline, CDR1 is SEHNR and CDR2 FQNEAQ (reference sequence). The CDR3 totals 11 residues. The CDR3 loop is CASSLNRELFF. The CDR3 bases are TGTGCCAGCAGCCTTAACAGGGAACTGTTTTTT.

The chain links TRBV9 to TRBJ2-2; no reliable D call. Germline CDR1 is SGDLS and CDR2 is YYNGEE. V lost 1 base, J lost 4 bases, and 8 bases lay in between. This CDR3 region has 14 residues. In nucleotides, the CDR3 is TGTGCCAGCAGCGTAACCTCCTTCACCGGGGAGCTGTTTTTT. Amino acids: CASSVTSFTGELFF.

The chain uses TRBV29-1 and TRBJ1-2; 12 positions match TRBD1. The germline CDR1 and CDR2 sequences are SQVTM and ANQGSEA. This CDR3 comprises 16 residues. V lost 8 bases and J lost 3; bases outside the gene matches: 13. The CDR3 loop is CSSSPGQGAGDYGYTF. The CDR3 DNA reads as TGCAGCTCGAGTCCGGGACAGGGGGCGGGCGACTATGGCTACACCTTC.

This chain links TRBV7-2 with TRBJ2-7; no firm D call. The germline CDR1 and CDR2 sequences are SGHTA and FQGNSA. CDR3 length: 14 residues. Trimming took off 1 base at V and 2 bases at J, with 9 bases between the two ends. The CDR3 DNA follows: TGTGCCAGCAGCTTAGACCCGGCGACCTACGAGCAGTACTTC. Protein product: CASSLDPATYEQYF.

The chain joins TRBV30 to TRBJ1-1; D is undetermined. Per germline, CDR1 GTSNPN and CDR2 SVGIG (reference sequence). The CDR3 has 16 amino acids. V dropped 4 bases and J dropped 1 base, with 19 bases sitting between them. CDR3 sequence (DNA): TGTGCCTGGATCGCCTACGGGCGGACTCGGAACACTGAAGCTTTCTTT. This encodes CAWIAYGRTRNTEAFF.

This clone was recorded once. The rearrangement links TRBV28 to TRBJ1-1; D unclear. Germline V gene sequence: CDR1 MDHEN, CDR2 SYDVKM. This CDR3 has 15 residues. Trimming removed 5 bases at V and 2 bases at J, with 15 bases between. The chain's CDR3 is CASSPPTGHNTEAFF. In nucleotides, the CDR3 is TGTGCCAGCAGTCCCCCCACGGGCCATAACACTGAAGCTTTCTTT.

The CDR3 coding sequence is TGTGCCTGGAGTGTACGGGGGATGCGTGGCACAGATACGCAGTATTTT. Protein product: CAWSVRGMRGTDTQYF. This rearrangement joins TRBV30 to TRBJ2-3; D is possibly TRBD2 (6 bases). The CDR3 spans 16 residues. The V end was cut by 0 bases, the J end by 1 base, with 14 bases between. Germline V CDR1 and CDR2: GTSNPN, SVGIG (reference sequence).

This clone has just a few counts. The chain has TRBV4-2 and TRBJ1-3; no clear D. CDR3 length: 15 amino acids. The germline gives CDR1 LGHNA, CDR2 YNFKEQ. Trimming removed 4 bases from V and 4 bases from J, with 14 bases in between. Here the CDR3 DNA reads TGTGCCAGCAGCCCAAACCCAACGGGGGGAAACACCATATATTTT. Translating it yields CASSPNPTGGNTIYF.

This clone has only a few counts. The CDR3 sequence: CASSLVASGGTDTQYF. In nucleotides, the CDR3 is TGTGCCAGCAGCTTAGTGGCTAGCGGGGGGACAGATACGCAGTATTTT. The chain employs TRBV7-6 and TRBJ2-3; 11 nucleotides match TRBD2. This CDR3 is 16 amino acids long. Losses at the gene ends were 1 base for V and 3 bases for J; bases not matched to a gene: 3. CDR1 and CDR2 from the germline V gene are SGHVS and FNYEAQ.